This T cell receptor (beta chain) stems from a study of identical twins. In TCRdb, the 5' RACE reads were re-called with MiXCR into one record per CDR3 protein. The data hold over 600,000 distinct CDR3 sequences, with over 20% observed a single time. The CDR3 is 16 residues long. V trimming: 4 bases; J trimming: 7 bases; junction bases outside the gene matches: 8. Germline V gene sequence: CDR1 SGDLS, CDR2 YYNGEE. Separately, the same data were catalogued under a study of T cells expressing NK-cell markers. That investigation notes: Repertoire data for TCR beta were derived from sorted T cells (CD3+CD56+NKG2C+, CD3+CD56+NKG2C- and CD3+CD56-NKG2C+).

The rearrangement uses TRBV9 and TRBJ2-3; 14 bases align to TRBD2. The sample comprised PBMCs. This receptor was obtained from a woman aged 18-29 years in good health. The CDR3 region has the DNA TGTGCCAGCAGCCCGAGACTAGCGGGAGGGTCCCATACGCAGTATTTT. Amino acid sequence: CASSPRLAGGSHTQYF.